This entry lists 24 T cell receptor beta chains sequenced from one sample in a study of OX40 agonist ivuxolimab in advanced cancers. Clones were read by immunoSEQ multiplex PCR, and TCRdb kept only the in-frame ones, dropping some. Of approximately 80,000 clones listed, more than 85% are singletons. The sequences come from CD4+ or CD8+ T cells sorted from blood, collected in a trial of the OX40 agonist ivuxolimab. Receptors originate from an adult with an advanced solid tumor such as melanoma, head and neck, liver or kidney cancer.

This chain connects TRBV19 to TRBJ2-7; no firm D call. With 5 bases removed from V and 2 bases from J, the gap between germline ends came to 7 bases. The CDR3 loop spans 12 amino acids. Germline V lookup: CDR1 LNHDA, CDR2 SQIVND (reference sequence). CDR3 amino acids: CASSGQTYEQYF. The CDR3 bases are TGTGCCAGTAGTGGGCAGACCTACGAGCAGTACTTC.

The chain recombines TRBV5-1 with TRBJ2-2, with 7 nucleotides matching TRBD1. The J segment lost 2 bases and the V segment lost 4 bases, leaving 5 bases of the junction unmatched. CDR3 length: 15 residues. The germline V gene encodes CDR1 SGHRS and CDR2 YFSETQ. CDR3 DNA: TGCGCCAGCAGCACCGGACAGGACAACACCGGGGAGCTGTTTTTT. Amino acids: CASSTGQDNTGELFF.

V and J are TRBV14 and TRBJ2-3; TRBD2 agrees at 8 bases. This CDR3 contains 16 residues. V shed 2 bases and J 0 bases; nucleotides not matched to a gene: 4. CDR1 and CDR2 (germline): SGHDN, FVKESK. CDR3 amino acids: CASSQFSGGSTDTQYF. CDR3 nucleotide sequence: TGTGCCAGCAGCCAATTCAGCGGGGGTAGCACAGATACGCAGTATTTT.

This clone was seen more than once but under ten times. The J gene is TRBJ2-6, the V gene TRBV7-8; D remains unclear. Trimming cost V 6 bases and J 2 bases, with 11 bases left between them. The CDR3 loop spans 15 amino acids. CDR1 SGHVS and CDR2 FQNEAQ come from the germline V gene. The CDR3 DNA follows: TGTGCCAGCAGATACAGCCTTCCTGGGGCCAACGTCCTGACTTTC. This sequence encodes CASRYSLPGANVLTF.

V is TRBV18 and J is TRBJ2-2, with D unresolved. The CDR3 is 14 amino acids. The V end was cut by 6 bases, the J end by 4 bases, with 12 bases between. CDR1 and CDR2 (germline): KGHSH, LQKENI. The CDR3, as DNA: TGTGCCAGCTCCCGTTTCGAGACCACCGGGGAGCTGTTTTTT. As protein: CASSRFETTGELFF.

The genes are TRBV19 and TRBJ2-7; perhaps TRBD2 as D (5 bases). Germline assignment: CDR1 LNHDA and CDR2 SQIVND (reference sequence). The V and J ends lost 0 bases and 2 bases respectively, with 8 bases between them. The length of the CDR3 is 14 residues. CDR3 nucleotides: TGTGCCAGTAGTATAGAAGGACTTCCCTACGAGCAGTACTTC. Translating it yields CASSIEGLPYEQYF.

This clone was recorded only once. The chain is built from TRBV28 and TRBJ2-7, with D possibly being TRBD2 (6 bases). The CDR3 is 14 residues long. Germline V gene sequence: CDR1 MDHEN, CDR2 SYDVKM. V was shortened by 8 bases and J by 2 bases, with 16 bases between the two germline ends. CDR3 protein: CASSTSGGPYEQYF. The DNA of the CDR3 is TGTGCCAGCTCAACGTCAGGAGGGCCCTACGAGCAGTACTTC.

This chain joins TRBV6-5 and TRBJ1-2; D perhaps matches TRBD1 (5 bases). V was shortened by 4 bases and J by 2 bases, with 11 bases between the two germline ends. The CDR3 totals 14 residues. Germline CDR1 reads MNHEY; CDR2 reads SVGAGI. The CDR3 region is CASSFVRGNYGYTF. The DNA for the CDR3 is TGTGCCAGCAGTTTTGTACGGGGGAACTATGGCTACACCTTC.

V usage is TRBV2 and J usage is TRBJ1-6; D gene uncertain. Trimming took off 7 bases at V and 12 bases at J, with 13 bases between the two ends. The CDR3 loop spans 12 amino acids. Germline CDR1 reads SNHLY; CDR2 reads FYNNEI. The CDR3 reads CASTPRGKPLHF. CDR3 DNA sequence: TGTGCCAGCACCCCCCGTGGGAAACCCCTCCACTTT.

The chain links TRBV6-5 to TRBJ2-7; D gene uncertain. The CDR3 covers 12 residues. V lost 6 bases and J lost 3, with 9 bases in between. In germline, CDR1 is MNHEY, CDR2 SVGAGI. The CDR3 here is CASRSGLYEQYF. As DNA, the CDR3 is TGTGCCAGCAGATCCGGGCTCTACGAGCAGTACTTC.

J is TRBJ2-5 and V is TRBV14; D unclear. The assigned J gene may be wrong: the sequence end matches TRBJ2-7 better. In germline, CDR1 is SGHDN, CDR2 FVKESK. The CDR3 consists of 14 residues. CDR3 protein: CASSSQRSSYEQYF. The DNA of the CDR3 is TGTGCCAGCAGCTCCCAAAGGAGCTCCTACGAGCAGTACTTC.

This chain links TRBV14 with TRBJ1-4; TRBD1 matches at 8 bases. This CDR3 has 15 amino acids. Germline trimming cut 4 bases from V and 8 bases from J; bases unmatched to any gene: 9. Germline CDR1 is SGHDN and CDR2 is FVKESK. The CDR3 bases are TGTGCCAGCAGCCCCACAGGGGGTCGGGGAGAAAAACTGTTTTTT. Translation gives CASSPTGGRGEKLFF.

The CDR3 DNA reads as TGTGCCAGCAGCTTAAATTACAAGACAGATACGCAGTATTTT. This codes for CASSLNYKTDTQYF. The V and J genes are TRBV5-4 and TRBJ2-3; D not certain. The germline gives CDR1 SGHNT, CDR2 YYREEE (reference sequence). The CDR3 has 14 residues. The germline V and J ends were trimmed by 2 bases and 3 bases, with 10 bases remaining between them.

This clone was seen more than once but under ten times. An end of the junction differs from the germline gene, which may be a read error. V is TRBV10-1 and J is TRBJ2-7; D perhaps matches TRBD2 (5 bases). The CDR3 sequence is 11 residues long. CDR1 and CDR2 from the germline V gene are WNHNN and SYGVQD (reference sequence). Written as DNA, the CDR3 is TGCGCCAGCGGTGAGGGATACGAGCAGTACTTC. Amino acid sequence: CASGEGYEQYF.

The genes are TRBV5-1 and TRBJ1-3; 7 bases are shared with TRBD1. Losses at the gene ends were 9 bases for V and 2 bases for J; bases not matched to a gene: 11. Germline lookup yields CDR1 SGHRS and CDR2 YFSETQ. CDR3 length equals 15 residues. Here the CDR3 DNA reads TGCGCCACCCGACAGGGCTACTCCCCTGGAAACACCATATATTTT. Its translation is CATRQGYSPGNTIYF.

This chain links TRBV10-3 with TRBJ2-5; D remains unclear. Germline CDR1 and CDR2: ENHRY and SYGVKD. The CDR3 extends over 12 amino acids. V gave up 8 bases and J gave up 1 base, with 8 bases separating them. The CDR3 spells CAIGTVQETQYF. The CDR3, as DNA: TGTGCCATCGGCACAGTCCAAGAGACCCAGTACTTC.

The rearrangement uses TRBV6-6 and TRBJ1-2; 9 bases match TRBD1. Per the germline V gene, CDR1 is MNHNY and CDR2 is SVGAGI (reference sequence). V lost 7 bases, J lost 4 bases, and 4 bases stayed unmatched. The CDR3 contains 13 residues. The CDR3 nucleotides read TGTGCCAGCAAGCTGGGACAGGGCTATGGCTACACCTTC. It specifies CASKLGQGYGYTF.

The V and J genes are TRBV5-1 and TRBJ1-1; possible D gene TRBD1, 6 bases. V was shortened by 0 bases and J by 1 base, with 10 bases between the two germline ends. Germline CDR1 is SGHRS and CDR2 is YFSETQ. CDR3 length equals 15 residues. In DNA, the CDR3 is TGCGCCAGCAGCTTGGTGGGGGCGGGGAACACTGAAGCTTTCTTT. Translated, it gives CASSLVGAGNTEAFF.

The chain uses TRBV18 and TRBJ2-1; the match to TRBD2 covers 8 bases. This CDR3 is 19 amino acids long. Trimming removed 1 base from V and 3 bases from J; junction bases left unmatched: 14. Germline lookup yields CDR1 KGHSH and CDR2 LQKENI. CDR3 nucleotides: TGTGCCAGCTCACCACGGTTGGGACTAGGAGTGGATTTCTACAATGAGCAGTTCTTC. Residues: CASSPRLGLGVDFYNEQFF.

There are a few counts of this clone. This chain joins TRBV6-6 and TRBJ1-2; a weak D match, TRBD1 (6 bases). This CDR3 is built from 13 residues. V lost 7 bases and J 8 bases, leaving 17 bases between the germline ends. The V gene's germline CDR1 is MNHNY and CDR2 SVGAGI (reference sequence). For the CDR3, the DNA is TGTGCCAGCACCGCCTCCAGGGGCTGGGGCTACACCTTC. As protein: CASTASRGWGYTF.

The table lists this clone with a count of one. This chain's CDR3 is CASSSHSGTQYF. The CDR3 coding sequence is TGTGCCAGCAGTTCCCATAGCGGGACCCAGTACTTC. The J gene is TRBJ2-5, the V gene TRBV27; perhaps TRBD2 as D (6 bases). V was trimmed by 4 bases and J by 7 bases, leaving 10 bases between them. In germline, CDR1 is MNHEY, CDR2 SMNVEV (reference sequence). This CDR3 has 12 amino acids.

As to this clone: At one end, the junction sequence differs from germline, possibly due to a read error. The rearrangement joins TRBV2 to TRBJ2-3, with 11 nucleotides matching TRBD1. The CDR3 consists of 13 residues. Germline CDR1 reads SNHLY; CDR2 reads FYNNEI. The DNA for the CDR3 is TGTGCCAGCAGTGAGAGAGGACAGGGGGCAAGGTTTTTT. Protein: CASSERGQGARFF.

The CDR3 DNA reads as TGTGCCAGCAGCCAAGGAGGGTCGTCTGGCTACACCTTC. This codes for CASSQGGSSGYTF. The V call is TRBV14, the J call TRBJ1-2; D gene unclear. The CDR3 consists of 13 residues. Looked up from germline, CDR1 is SGHDN and CDR2 is FVKESK. The V and J ends lost 1 base and 7 bases respectively, with 10 bases between them. The full variable domain, completed using reference TRBV14 and TRBJ1-2, is EAGVTQFPSHSVIEKGQTVTLRCDPISGHDNLYWYRRVMGKEIKFLLHFVKESKQDESGMPNNRFLAERTGGTYSTLKVQPAELEDSGVYFCASSQGGSSGYTFGSGTRLTVV.

V gene TRBV7-9 combines with J gene TRBJ2-7, with a possible D match to TRBD2 (5 bases). V was pared by 2 bases and J by 2 bases, with 10 bases between. The CDR3 length is 14 residues. CDR1 is SEHNR, CDR2 FQNEAQ, per germline (reference sequence). The CDR3 DNA is TGTGCCAGCAGCTTATGGAGGAGTGCCTACGAGCAGTACTTC. It codes for CASSLWRSAYEQYF.